This record covers a single TCR beta chain. This sample was taken from a study of control samples from healthy donors and cancer patients. Germline V CDR1 and CDR2: MNHNY, SVGAGI (reference sequence). After removal of 5 bases from V and 7 bases from J, the junction contained 8 bases not matched to a gene. The CDR3 runs 15 residues. Sequencing was performed with immunoSEQ multiplex PCR; in TCRdb, only in-frame clones are kept and a portion is missing. The sample contains fewer than 300,000 clones, almost 85% of which appear only once. This chain connects TRBV6-6 to TRBJ2-7; TRBD2 matches 13 bases. The source is a woman in her sixties with lung cancer. The sequencing input was PBMCs. The CDR3, as DNA: TGTGCCAGCAGTCGTGGGACTAGCGGGGTTAAGGAGCAGTACTTC. Amino acid sequence: CASSRGTSGVKEQYF.